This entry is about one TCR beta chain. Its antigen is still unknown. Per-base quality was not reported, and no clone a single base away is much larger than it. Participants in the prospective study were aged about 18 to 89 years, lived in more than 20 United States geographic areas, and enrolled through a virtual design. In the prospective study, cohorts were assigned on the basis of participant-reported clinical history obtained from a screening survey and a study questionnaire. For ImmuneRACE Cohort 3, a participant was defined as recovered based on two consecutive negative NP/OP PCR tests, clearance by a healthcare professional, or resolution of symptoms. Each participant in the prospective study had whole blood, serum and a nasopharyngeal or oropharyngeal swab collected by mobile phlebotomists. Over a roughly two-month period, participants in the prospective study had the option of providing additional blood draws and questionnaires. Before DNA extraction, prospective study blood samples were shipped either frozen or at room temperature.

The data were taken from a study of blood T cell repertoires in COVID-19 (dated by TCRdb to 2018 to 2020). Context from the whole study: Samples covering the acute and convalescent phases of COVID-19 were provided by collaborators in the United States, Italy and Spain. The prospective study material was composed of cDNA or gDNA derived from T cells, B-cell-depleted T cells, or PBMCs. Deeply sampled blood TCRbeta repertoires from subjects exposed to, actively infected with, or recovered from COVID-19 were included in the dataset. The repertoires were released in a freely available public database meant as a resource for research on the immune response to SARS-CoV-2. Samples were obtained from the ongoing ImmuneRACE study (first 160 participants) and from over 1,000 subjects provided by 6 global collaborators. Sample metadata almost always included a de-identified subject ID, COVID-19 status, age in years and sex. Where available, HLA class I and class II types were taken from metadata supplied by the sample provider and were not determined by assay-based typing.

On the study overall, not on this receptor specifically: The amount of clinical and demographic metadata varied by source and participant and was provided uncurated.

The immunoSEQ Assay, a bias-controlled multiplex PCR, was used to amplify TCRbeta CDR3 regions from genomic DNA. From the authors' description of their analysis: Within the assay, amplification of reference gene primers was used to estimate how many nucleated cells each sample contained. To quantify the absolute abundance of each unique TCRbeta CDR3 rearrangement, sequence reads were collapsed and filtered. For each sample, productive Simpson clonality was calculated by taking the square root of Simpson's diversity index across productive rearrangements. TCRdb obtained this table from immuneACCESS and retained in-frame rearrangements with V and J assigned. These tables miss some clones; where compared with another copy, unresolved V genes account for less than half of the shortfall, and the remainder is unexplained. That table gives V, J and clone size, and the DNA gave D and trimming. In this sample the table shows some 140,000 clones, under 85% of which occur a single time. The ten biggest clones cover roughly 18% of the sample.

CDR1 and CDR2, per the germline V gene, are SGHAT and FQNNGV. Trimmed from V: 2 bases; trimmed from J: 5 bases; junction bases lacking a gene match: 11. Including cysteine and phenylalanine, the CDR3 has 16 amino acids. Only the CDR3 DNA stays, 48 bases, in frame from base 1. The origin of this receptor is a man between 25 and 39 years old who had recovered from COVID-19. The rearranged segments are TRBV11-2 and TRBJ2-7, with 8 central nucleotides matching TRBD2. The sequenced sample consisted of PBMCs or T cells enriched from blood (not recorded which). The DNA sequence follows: TGTGCCAGCAGCTTAAACGGGAGGGCCACAGCGAACGAGCAGTACTTC. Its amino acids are CASSLNGRATANEQYF.